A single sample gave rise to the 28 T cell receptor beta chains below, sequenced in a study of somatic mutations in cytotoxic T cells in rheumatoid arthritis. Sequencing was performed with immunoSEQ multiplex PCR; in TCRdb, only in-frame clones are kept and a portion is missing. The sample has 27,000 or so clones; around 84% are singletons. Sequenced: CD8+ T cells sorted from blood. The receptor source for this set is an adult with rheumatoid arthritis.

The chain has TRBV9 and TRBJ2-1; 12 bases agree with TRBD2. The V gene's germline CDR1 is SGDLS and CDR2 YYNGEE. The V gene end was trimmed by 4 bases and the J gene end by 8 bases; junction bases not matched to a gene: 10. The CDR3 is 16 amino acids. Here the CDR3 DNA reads TGTGCCAGCAGCCCCATCCTTCTAGCGGGAGGGCATGAGCAGTTCTTC. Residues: CASSPILLAGGHEQFF.

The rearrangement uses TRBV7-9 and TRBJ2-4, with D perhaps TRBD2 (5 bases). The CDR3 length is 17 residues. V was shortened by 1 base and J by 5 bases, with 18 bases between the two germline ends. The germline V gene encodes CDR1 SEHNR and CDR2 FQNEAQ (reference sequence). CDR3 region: CASSLEEEGGRENIQYF. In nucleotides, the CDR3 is TGTGCCAGCAGCTTAGAGGAAGAAGGAGGCCGGGAAAACATTCAGTACTTC. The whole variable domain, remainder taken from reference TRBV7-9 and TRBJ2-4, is DTGVSQNPRHKITKRGQNVTFRCDPISEHNRLYWYRQTLGQGPEFLTYFQNEAQLEKSRLLSDRFSAERPKGSFSTLEIQRTEQGDSAMYLCASSLEEEGGRENIQYFGAGTRLSVL.

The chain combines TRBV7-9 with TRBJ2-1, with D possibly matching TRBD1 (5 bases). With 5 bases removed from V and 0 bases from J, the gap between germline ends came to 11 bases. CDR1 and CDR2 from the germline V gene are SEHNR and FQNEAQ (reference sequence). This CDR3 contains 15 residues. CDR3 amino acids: CASSETVSSYNEQFF. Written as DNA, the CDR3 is TGTGCCAGCAGCGAGACAGTTAGCTCCTACAATGAGCAGTTCTTC.

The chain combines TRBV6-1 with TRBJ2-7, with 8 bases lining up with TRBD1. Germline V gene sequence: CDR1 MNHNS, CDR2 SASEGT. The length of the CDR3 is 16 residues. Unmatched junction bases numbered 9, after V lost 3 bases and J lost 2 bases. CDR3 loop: CASSDSWRTGTYEQYF. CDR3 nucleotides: TGTGCCAGCAGTGATTCCTGGCGGACAGGGACCTACGAGCAGTACTTC.

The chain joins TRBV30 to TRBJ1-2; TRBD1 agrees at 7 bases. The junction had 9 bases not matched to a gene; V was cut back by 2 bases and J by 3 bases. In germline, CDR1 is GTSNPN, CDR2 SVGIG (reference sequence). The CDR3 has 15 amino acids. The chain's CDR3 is CAWSPSTGNDYGYTF. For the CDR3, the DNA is TGTGCCTGGAGTCCCTCGACAGGGAATGACTATGGCTACACCTTC.

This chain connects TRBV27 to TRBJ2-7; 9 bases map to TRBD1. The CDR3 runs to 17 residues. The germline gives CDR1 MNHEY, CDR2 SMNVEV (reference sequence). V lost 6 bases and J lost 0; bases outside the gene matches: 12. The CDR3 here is CASSPEWTGDGSYEQYF. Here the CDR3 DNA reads TGTGCCAGCAGCCCAGAATGGACAGGGGATGGCTCCTACGAGCAGTACTTC.

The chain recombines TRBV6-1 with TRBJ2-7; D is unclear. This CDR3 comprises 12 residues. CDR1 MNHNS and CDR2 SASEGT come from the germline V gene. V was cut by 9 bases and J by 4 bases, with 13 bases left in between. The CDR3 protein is CASLDPIYEQYF. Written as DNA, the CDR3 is TGTGCCAGTTTGGACCCAATTTACGAGCAGTACTTC.

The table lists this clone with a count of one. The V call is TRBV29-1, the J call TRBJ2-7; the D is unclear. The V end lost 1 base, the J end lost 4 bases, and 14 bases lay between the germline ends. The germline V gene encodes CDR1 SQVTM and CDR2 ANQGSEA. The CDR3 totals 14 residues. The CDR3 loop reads CSVEVRELQYEQYF. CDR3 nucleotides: TGCAGCGTTGAAGTCCGCGAACTTCAATACGAGCAGTACTTC.

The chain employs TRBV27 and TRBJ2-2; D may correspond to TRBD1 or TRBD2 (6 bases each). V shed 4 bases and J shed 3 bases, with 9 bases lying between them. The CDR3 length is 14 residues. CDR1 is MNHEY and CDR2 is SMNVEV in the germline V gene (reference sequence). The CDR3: CASSSGAYTGELFF. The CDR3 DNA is TGTGCCAGCAGTTCGGGGGCCTACACCGGGGAGCTGTTTTTT.

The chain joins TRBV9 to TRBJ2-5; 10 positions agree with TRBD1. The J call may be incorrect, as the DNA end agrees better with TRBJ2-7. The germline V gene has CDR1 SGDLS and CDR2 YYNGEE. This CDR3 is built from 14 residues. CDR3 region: CASSGGTGDYEQYF. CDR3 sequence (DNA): TGTGCCAGCAGCGGGGGGACAGGGGACTACGAGCAGTACTTC.

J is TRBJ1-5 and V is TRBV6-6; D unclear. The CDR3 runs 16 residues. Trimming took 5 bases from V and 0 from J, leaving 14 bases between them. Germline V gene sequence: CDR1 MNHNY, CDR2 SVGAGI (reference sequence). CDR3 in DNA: TGTGCCAGCAGTACCACAGAGCCCTATAGCAATCAGCCCCAGCATTTT. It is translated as CASSTTEPYSNQPQHF.

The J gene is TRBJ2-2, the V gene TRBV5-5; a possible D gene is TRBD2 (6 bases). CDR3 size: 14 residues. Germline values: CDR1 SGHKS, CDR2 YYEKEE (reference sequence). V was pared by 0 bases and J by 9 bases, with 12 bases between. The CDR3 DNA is TGTGCCAGCAGCTTGGGGGACTTCGGGAGGGAGCTGTTTTTT. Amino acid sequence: CASSLGDFGRELFF.

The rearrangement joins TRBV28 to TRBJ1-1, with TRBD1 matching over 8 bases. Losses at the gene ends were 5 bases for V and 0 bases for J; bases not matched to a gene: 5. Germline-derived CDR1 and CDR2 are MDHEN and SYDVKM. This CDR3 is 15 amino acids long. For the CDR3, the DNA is TGTGCCAGCAGTACGACAGGGGTTCTGAACACTGAAGCTTTCTTT. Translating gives CASSTTGVLNTEAFF.

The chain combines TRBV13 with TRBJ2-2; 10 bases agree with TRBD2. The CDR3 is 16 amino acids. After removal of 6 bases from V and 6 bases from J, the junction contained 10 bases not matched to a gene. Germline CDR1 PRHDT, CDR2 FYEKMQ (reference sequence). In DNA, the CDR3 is TGTGCCAGCAGTTCTCTACAGCGGGAGGGCCCCGGGGAGCTGTTTTTT. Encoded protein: CASSSLQREGPGELFF.

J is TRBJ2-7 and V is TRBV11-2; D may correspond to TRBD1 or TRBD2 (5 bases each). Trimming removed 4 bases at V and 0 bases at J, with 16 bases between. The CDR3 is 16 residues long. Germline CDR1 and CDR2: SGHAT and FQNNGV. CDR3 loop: CASSSTSGDSSYEQYF. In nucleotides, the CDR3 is TGTGCCAGCAGCTCGACCAGCGGAGACAGCTCCTACGAGCAGTACTTC.

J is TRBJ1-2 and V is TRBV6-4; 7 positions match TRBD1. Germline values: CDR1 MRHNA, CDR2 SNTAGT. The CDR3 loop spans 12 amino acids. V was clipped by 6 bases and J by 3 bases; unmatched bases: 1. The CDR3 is CASRTGYYGYTF. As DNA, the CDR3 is TGTGCCAGCAGGACAGGGTACTATGGCTACACCTTC.

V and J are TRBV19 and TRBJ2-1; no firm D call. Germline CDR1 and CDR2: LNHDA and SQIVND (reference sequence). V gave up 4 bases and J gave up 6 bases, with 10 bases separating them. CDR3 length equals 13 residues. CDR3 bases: TGTGCCAGTAGTAAGAGGAGCAGCAATGAGCAGTTCTTC. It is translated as CASSKRSSNEQFF.

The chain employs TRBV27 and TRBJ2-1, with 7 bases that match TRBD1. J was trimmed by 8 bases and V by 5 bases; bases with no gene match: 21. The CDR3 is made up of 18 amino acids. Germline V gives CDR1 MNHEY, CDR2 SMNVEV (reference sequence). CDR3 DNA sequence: TGTGCCAGCAGTAAAATAAAGGAGGCGACAGGGCAGGGGGATGAGCAGTTCTTC. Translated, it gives CASSKIKEATGQGDEQFF.

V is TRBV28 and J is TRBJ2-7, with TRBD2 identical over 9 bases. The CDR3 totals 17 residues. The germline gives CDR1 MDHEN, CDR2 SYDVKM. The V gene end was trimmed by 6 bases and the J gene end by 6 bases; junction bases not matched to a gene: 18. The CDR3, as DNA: TGTGCCAGCAGCCCGATACCGGGACTAGCTCTTTCTAGCGAGCAGTACTTC. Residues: CASSPIPGLALSSEQYF. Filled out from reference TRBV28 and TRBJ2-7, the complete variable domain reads DVKVTQSSRYLVKRTGEKVFLECVQDMDHENMFWYRQDPGLGLRLIYFSYDVKMKEKGDIPEGYSVSREKKERFSLILESASTNQTSMYLCASSPIPGLALSSEQYFGPGTRLTVT.

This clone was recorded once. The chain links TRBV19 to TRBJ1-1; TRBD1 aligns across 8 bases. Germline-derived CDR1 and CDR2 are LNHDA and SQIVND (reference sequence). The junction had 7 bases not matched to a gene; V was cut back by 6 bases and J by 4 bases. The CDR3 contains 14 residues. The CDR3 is CASSPRGLGTEAFF. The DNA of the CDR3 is TGTGCCAGTAGCCCCAGGGGGCTTGGCACTGAAGCTTTCTTT. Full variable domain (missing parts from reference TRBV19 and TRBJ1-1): DGGITQSPKYLFRKEGQNVTLSCEQNLNHDAMYWYRQDPGQGLRLIYYSQIVNDFQKGDIAEGYSVSREKKESFPLTVTSAQKNPTAFYLCASSPRGLGTEAFFGQGTRLTVV.

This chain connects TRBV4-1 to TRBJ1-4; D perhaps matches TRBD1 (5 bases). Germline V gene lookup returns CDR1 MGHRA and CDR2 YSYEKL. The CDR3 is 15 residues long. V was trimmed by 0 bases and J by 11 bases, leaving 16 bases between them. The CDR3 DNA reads TGCGCCAGCAGCCAAGAAAGGGGAATAATGAGGAAACTGTTTTTT. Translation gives CASSQERGIMRKLFF.

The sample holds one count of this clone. CDR3 sequence: CASSPGGNVHNEQFF. The CDR3, as DNA: TGTGCCAGCAGCCCTGGGGGGAATGTCCACAATGAGCAGTTCTTC. The chain combines TRBV14 with TRBJ2-1; D is possibly TRBD2 (6 bases). Trimming shortened V by 4 bases and J by 5 bases, and 15 bases separated the two germline ends. CDR1 SGHDN and CDR2 FVKESK come from the germline V gene. This CDR3 has 15 residues.

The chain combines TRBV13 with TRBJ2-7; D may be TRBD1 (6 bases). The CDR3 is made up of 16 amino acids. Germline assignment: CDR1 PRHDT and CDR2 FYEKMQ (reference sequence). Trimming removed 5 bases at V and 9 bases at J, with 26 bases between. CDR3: CASSQTPRDTPRVQYF. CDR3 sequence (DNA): TGTGCCAGCAGCCAAACCCCCCGGGACACCCCTAGAGTGCAGTACTTC.

The CDR3 nucleotides read TGTGCCAGCAGCTCGAGGACTAGCGGGAGGGCCGATGAGCAGTTCTTC. Protein product: CASSSRTSGRADEQFF. The chain uses TRBV5-4 and TRBJ2-1; the match to TRBD2 covers 15 bases. The CDR3 extends over 16 amino acids. V shed 3 bases, J shed 8 bases, and the junction held 6 bases outside the gene matches. Germline V gene sequence: CDR1 SGHNT, CDR2 YYREEE (reference sequence).

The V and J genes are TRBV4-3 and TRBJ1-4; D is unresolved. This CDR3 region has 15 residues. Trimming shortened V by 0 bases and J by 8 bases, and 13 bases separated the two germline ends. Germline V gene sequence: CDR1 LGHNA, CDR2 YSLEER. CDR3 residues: CASSQDKIGYEKLFF. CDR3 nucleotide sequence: TGCGCCAGCAGCCAAGACAAGATAGGGTACGAAAAACTGTTTTTT.

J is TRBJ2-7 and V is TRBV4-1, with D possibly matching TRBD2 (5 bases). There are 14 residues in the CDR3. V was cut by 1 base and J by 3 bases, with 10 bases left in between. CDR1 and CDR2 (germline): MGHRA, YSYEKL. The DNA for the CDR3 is TGCGCCAGCAGCCAAGGATCGGGAAGCTACGAGCAGTACTTC. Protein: CASSQGSGSYEQYF.

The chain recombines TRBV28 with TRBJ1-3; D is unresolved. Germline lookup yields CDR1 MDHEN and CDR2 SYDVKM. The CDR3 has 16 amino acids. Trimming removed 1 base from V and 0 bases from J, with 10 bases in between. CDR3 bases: TGTGCCAGCAGTTTATCCGTGGGAGCCTCTGGAAACACCATATATTTT. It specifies CASSLSVGASGNTIYF. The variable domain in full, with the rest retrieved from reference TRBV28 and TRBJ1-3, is DVKVTQSSRYLVKRTGEKVFLECVQDMDHENMFWYRQDPGLGLRLIYFSYDVKMKEKGDIPEGYSVSREKKERFSLILESASTNQTSMYLCASSLSVGASGNTIYFGEGSWLTVV.

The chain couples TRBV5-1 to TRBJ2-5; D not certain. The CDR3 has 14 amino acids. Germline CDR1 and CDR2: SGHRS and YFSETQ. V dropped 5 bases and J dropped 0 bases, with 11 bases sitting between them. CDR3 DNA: TGCGCCAGCAGATCTCTAGATTACCAAGAGACCCAGTACTTC. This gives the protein CASRSLDYQETQYF.